This TCR beta chain emerged from a study of OX40 agonist ivuxolimab in advanced cancers. CDR1 and CDR2 (germline): SNHLY, FYNNEI. Trimming took off 2 bases at V and 5 bases at J, with 10 bases between the two ends. This CDR3 has 14 amino acids. Generated by immunoSEQ multiplex PCR, the TCRdb table keeps only in-frame clones and is missing some. The profile shows around 46,000 clones, 75% to 95% of them singletons. Specimen: CD4+ or CD8+ T cells sorted from blood, collected in a trial of the OX40 agonist ivuxolimab. The V and J genes are TRBV2 and TRBJ2-1; D remains unclear. The TCR was taken from an adult with an advanced solid tumor such as melanoma, head and neck, liver or kidney cancer. The CDR3 bases are TGTGCCAGCAGTGAAAACGGCAAGAACAATGAGCAGTTCTTC. Translating it yields CASSENGKNNEQFF.